The 28 T cell receptor beta chains listed next were all sequenced from one sample in a study of shared clonotypes between healthy human individuals. TCRdb's copy holds only in-frame clones and misses some; the assay was immunoSEQ multiplex PCR. This table holds fewer than 3 million clones, just under 95% found once. Source material: naive CD4+ T cells from PBMCs. Subset noted: CD45RA+ positively selected. Receptor source: a man between 18 and 35 years old in good health. Some clones in this sample may be carry-over from other donors' samples.

J is TRBJ2-7 and V is TRBV5-3; TRBD2 aligns across 10 bases. Being an ORF, TRBV5-3 has a function that is uncertain. Losses at the gene ends were 4 bases for V and 4 bases for J; bases not matched to a gene: 11. The CDR3 extends over 16 amino acids. For the CDR3, the DNA is TGTGCCAGAAGCAGGGTTCTAGCGGGAGTGGTATACGAGCAGTACTTC. Its translation: CARSRVLAGVVYEQYF.

The chain joins TRBV5-1 to TRBJ2-3; maybe TRBD1 (5 bases). Germline CDR1 reads SGHRS; CDR2 reads YFSETQ. The V and J ends lost 2 bases and 8 bases respectively, with 12 bases between them. The CDR3 spans 13 residues. In nucleotides, the CDR3 is TGCGCCAGCAGCTTCTACGGGCAGGGTACGCAGTATTTT. This sequence encodes CASSFYGQGTQYF.

This clone appeared a single time. This chain uses TRBV2 with TRBJ2-2, with 13 bases lining up with TRBD2. V lost 6 bases to trimming and J lost 15 bases; unmatched junction nucleotides: 10. This CDR3 has 14 residues. Germline V gives CDR1 SNHLY, CDR2 FYNNEI. CDR3 sequence (DNA): TGTGCCAGCAGAAGAACACTAGCGGGAGGGGGGTTGTTTTTT. Protein sequence: CASRRTLAGGGLFF.

The sample holds one count of this clone. The rearrangement uses TRBV29-1 and TRBJ2-5; D not resolved. Trimming stripped 3 bases from V and 5 bases from J, with 7 bases between. The CDR3 is 11 amino acids. Looked up from germline, CDR1 is SQVTM and CDR2 is ANQGSEA. The chain's CDR3 is CSVEISETQYF. Written as DNA, the CDR3 is TGCAGCGTTGAGATTTCGGAGACCCAGTACTTC.

The chain joins TRBV4-1 to TRBJ2-2; TRBD2 matches at 7 bases. The CDR3 spans 16 residues. The J segment lost 7 bases and the V segment lost 1 base, leaving 9 bases of the junction unmatched. From germline, CDR1 is MGHRA and CDR2 YSYEKL. CDR3 nucleotide sequence: TGCGCCAGCAGCCAAGCAACCTTTAGCGGGTTCGGGGAGCTGTTTTTT. This encodes CASSQATFSGFGELFF.

The J gene is TRBJ1-6, the V gene TRBV25-1; D possibly corresponds to TRBD1 (6 bases). Trimming pared 3 bases from V and 8 bases from J, leaving 11 bases between. CDR1 is MGHDK, CDR2 SYGVNS, per germline. The CDR3 loop spans 14 amino acids. The chain's CDR3 is CASSEGPGDSPLHF. Here the CDR3 DNA reads TGTGCCAGCAGTGAGGGGCCAGGGGATTCACCCCTCCACTTT.

The rearrangement joins TRBV18 to TRBJ1-2; D unclear. The CDR3 has 14 residues. Trimming cost V 0 bases and J 4 bases, with 9 bases left between them. Germline CDR1 is KGHSH and CDR2 is LQKENI. CDR3 sequence (DNA): TGTGCCAGCTCACCACCGGCCCAACCCTATGGCTACACCTTC. This gives the protein CASSPPAQPYGYTF.

J is TRBJ1-2 and V is TRBV7-9; no firm D call. The length of the CDR3 is 12 residues. The germline V gene encodes CDR1 SEHNR and CDR2 FQNEAQ (reference sequence). Trimming shortened V by 3 bases and J by 7 bases, and 9 bases separated the two germline ends. The CDR3 DNA reads as TGTGCCAGCAGCTTTGGTTCCAGTGGCTACACCTTC. This sequence encodes CASSFGSSGYTF.

The genes are TRBV25-1 and TRBJ1-1; the D gene is possibly TRBD1 (5 bases). V gave up 3 bases and J gave up 9 bases, with 8 bases separating them. The CDR3 is 11 residues long. CDR1 MGHDK and CDR2 SYGVNS come from the germline V gene. The CDR3 region has the DNA TGTGCCAGCAGTGAGAGGACACAAGCTTTCTTT. It codes for CASSERTQAFF.

J is TRBJ2-3 and V is TRBV19; D possibly corresponds to TRBD2 (6 bases). The CDR3 consists of 15 residues. V was pared by 5 bases and J by 6 bases, with 18 bases between. Germline V gene sequence: CDR1 LNHDA, CDR2 SQIVND (reference sequence). CDR3 protein: CASSPAGPTGDTQYF. The CDR3 DNA is TGTGCCAGTAGTCCGGCGGGACCCACCGGGGATACGCAGTATTTT.

The sample holds one count of this clone. The J gene is TRBJ2-3, the V gene TRBV7-2; D possibly corresponds to TRBD2 (7 bases). The V gene's germline CDR1 is SGHTA and CDR2 FQGNSA. The CDR3 is made up of 14 amino acids. V was trimmed by 6 bases and J by 7 bases, leaving 17 bases between them. For the CDR3, the DNA is TGTGCCAGCAGTCCCGGGGGGCTGGGAAATACGCAGTATTTT. The encoded protein is CASSPGGLGNTQYF.

This sequence joins TRBV5-4 and TRBJ2-7, with TRBD1 matching 8 bases. The CDR3 totals 15 residues. With 0 bases clipped from V and 2 bases from J, the junction kept 4 bases outside the gene matches. In germline, CDR1 is SGHNT, CDR2 YYREEE (reference sequence). CDR3 loop: CASSLGQGAPYEQYF. The CDR3, as DNA: TGTGCCAGCAGCTTGGGTCAGGGGGCCCCCTACGAGCAGTACTTC. The full variable domain, completed using reference TRBV5-4 and TRBJ2-7, is ETGVTQSPTHLIKTRGQQVTLRCSSQSGHNTVSWYQQALGQGPQFIFQYYREEENGRGNFPPRFSGLQFPNYSSELNVNALELDDSALYLCASSLGQGAPYEQYFGPGTRLTVT.

The rearrangement joins TRBV7-2 to TRBJ2-7; D is unresolved. The CDR3 has 13 residues. Trimming removed 4 bases at V and 7 bases at J, with 14 bases between. CDR1 is SGHTA, CDR2 FQGNSA, per germline. The CDR3 region is CASSSDPRWEQYF. The CDR3 nucleotides are TGTGCCAGCAGCTCCGACCCAAGGTGGGAGCAGTACTTC.

This chain joins TRBV6-1 and TRBJ1-3; 8 bases are shared with TRBD1. V shed 3 bases and J 5 bases; nucleotides not matched to a gene: 3. The CDR3 has 14 amino acids. Germline V gives CDR1 MNHNS, CDR2 SASEGT. As DNA, the CDR3 is TGTGCCAGCAGTGAGGACAGGGTGAGAAACACCATATATTTT. The encoded protein is CASSEDRVRNTIYF.

The rearrangement uses TRBV5-1 and TRBJ2-3; D perhaps matches TRBD2 (5 bases). Trimming pared 1 base from V and 1 base from J, leaving 13 bases between. The CDR3 runs 16 residues. Germline loops: CDR1 SGHRS, CDR2 YFSETQ. The CDR3 protein is CASSLHQDGGTDTQYF. CDR3 DNA: TGCGCCAGCAGCTTGCATCAGGACGGGGGCACAGATACGCAGTATTTT.

Concerning this clone: Other DNA sequences in the sample encode the same CDR3. This rearrangement joins TRBV5-1 to TRBJ1-1; D may be TRBD1 (6 bases). Deletions cut 0 bases from V and 1 base from J, with 10 bases between. The CDR3 spans 15 residues. The V gene's germline CDR1 is SGHRS and CDR2 YFSETQ. CDR3 bases: TGCGCCAGCAGCTTGGGGGGGACAAAGAACACTGAAGCTTTCTTT. Translating it yields CASSLGGTKNTEAFF.

CDR3 in DNA: TGCGCCAGCAGTTCAGGGTTTGTGGGCTACACCTTC. The encoded protein is CASSSGFVGYTF. The rearrangement uses TRBV10-2 and TRBJ1-2; maybe TRBD1 (5 bases). Trimming left V 5 bases short and J 8 bases short, with 12 bases between. The CDR3 is 12 amino acids. Per germline, CDR1 WSHSY and CDR2 SAAADI.

The chain has TRBV7-8 and TRBJ2-7, with TRBD2 identical over 7 bases. Germline-derived CDR1 and CDR2 are SGHVS and FQNEAQ. This CDR3 comprises 12 residues. Germline trimming cut 5 bases from V and 6 bases from J; bases unmatched to any gene: 4. As DNA, the CDR3 is TGTGCCAGCAGCAACCCGGGGGGCGAGCAGTACTTC. Its translation: CASSNPGGEQYF.

The gene calls are TRBV5-6 and TRBJ2-3; D may be TRBD2 (5 bases). CDR1 and CDR2 (germline): SGHDT, YYEEEE. Trimming stripped 2 bases from V and 2 bases from J, with 12 bases between. There are 15 residues in the CDR3. The CDR3, as DNA: TGTGCCAGCAGCTTCCTTCCTGACTACACAGATACGCAGTATTTT. Its translation is CASSFLPDYTDTQYF. The full variable domain, its missing parts supplied by reference TRBV5-6 and TRBJ2-3, is DAGVTQSPTHLIKTRGQQVTLRCSPKSGHDTVSWYQQALGQGPQFIFQYYEEEERQRGNFPDRFSGHQFPNYSSELNVNALLLGDSALYLCASSFLPDYTDTQYFGPGTRLTVL.

This chain joins TRBV6-5 and TRBJ1-4; D remains unclear. This CDR3 spans 14 amino acids. The ends were cut back, 6 bases at V and 5 bases at J, with 13 bases in the middle. Germline CDR1 is MNHEY and CDR2 is SVGAGI. CDR3 sequence (DNA): TGTGCCAGCAGCGTCGGGAGAAGCAATGAAAAACTGTTTTTT. It encodes CASSVGRSNEKLFF.

Points on this clone: Other DNA sequences in this sample translate to the same CDR3. The rearrangement joins TRBV5-1 to TRBJ2-5; D ambiguous. Trimming cost V 0 bases and J 5 bases, with 8 bases left between them. Germline assignment: CDR1 SGHRS and CDR2 YFSETQ. The CDR3 loop spans 13 amino acids. CDR3 residues: CASSLGSLETQYF. Here the CDR3 DNA reads TGCGCCAGCAGCTTGGGCAGCCTGGAGACCCAGTACTTC.

This clone came up once. The rearrangement joins TRBV18 to TRBJ1-5, with 9 bases matching TRBD1. The ends lost 6 bases at V and 6 bases at J; junction bases unmatched: 9. From germline, CDR1 is KGHSH and CDR2 LQKENI. There are 15 residues in the CDR3. CDR3: CASSPGQGRSQPQHF. In nucleotides, the CDR3 is TGTGCCAGCTCGCCCGGACAGGGGCGTAGTCAGCCCCAGCATTTT.

The sample holds one count of this clone. The genes are TRBV7-2 and TRBJ1-5; D not certain. The length of the CDR3 is 15 residues. CDR1 is SGHTA and CDR2 is FQGNSA in the germline V gene. Trimming took off 1 base at V and 2 bases at J, with 9 bases between the two ends. CDR3 nucleotide sequence: TGTGCCAGCAGCTTAGGGCAGGCCGGCAATCAGCCCCAGCATTTT. Residues: CASSLGQAGNQPQHF.

This chain uses TRBV7-9 with TRBJ2-3; tentative D call: TRBD2 (6 bases). Deletions cut 5 bases from V and 2 bases from J, with 14 bases between. Germline assignment: CDR1 SEHNR and CDR2 FQNEAQ (reference sequence). The CDR3 is 15 amino acids. The DNA of the CDR3 is TGTGCCAGCAGCCGTTCCGGGAGCTCCACAGATACGCAGTATTTT. This translates into CASSRSGSSTDTQYF.

The chain employs TRBV6-5 and TRBJ1-4; D not resolved. V lost 6 bases, J lost 7 bases, and 9 bases lay in between. The CDR3 is 12 amino acids. Germline CDR1 MNHEY, CDR2 SVGAGI. The CDR3 nucleotides are TGTGCCAGCAGCGACGTCGGTGAAAAACTGTTTTTT. Its translation: CASSDVGEKLFF.

The chain employs TRBV28 and TRBJ1-2, with D uncertain. Between the trimmed V and J ends, which lost 2 bases and 6 bases, there was a span of 10 bases. Germline CDR1 and CDR2: MDHEN and SYDVKM. This CDR3 spans 13 amino acids. The CDR3 nucleotides read TGTGCCAGCAGTTTAGTGGCAGTGGATGGCTACACCTTC. This gives the protein CASSLVAVDGYTF.

The chain is built from TRBV7-2 and TRBJ1-1; the match to TRBD1 covers 8 bases. Germline assignment: CDR1 SGHTA and CDR2 FQGNSA. The CDR3 runs 14 residues. With 3 bases clipped from V and 4 bases from J, the junction kept 4 bases outside the gene matches. The CDR3 sequence is CASSFSQGATEAFF. The CDR3 coding sequence is TGTGCCAGCAGCTTTAGCCAGGGGGCCACTGAAGCTTTCTTT.

Turning to this clone: Other DNA variants within this sample encode the same CDR3. The V gene is TRBV18, the J gene TRBJ2-7, with TRBD2 matching 8 bases. The V gene's germline CDR1 is KGHSH and CDR2 LQKENI. With V trimmed by 2 bases and J by 2 bases, 5 bases remained unmatched. The CDR3 extends over 15 amino acids. Here the CDR3 DNA reads TGTGCCAGCTCACCATCGGCGGGAGGACCCTACGAGCAGTACTTC. It translates to CASSPSAGGPYEQYF.